This T cell receptor (beta chain) was retrieved from a study of shared clonotypes between healthy human individuals. General study results and limits: Memory subsets generally showed lower estimated richness than naive subsets.

Germline V gives CDR1 LNHDA, CDR2 SQIVND (reference sequence). The CDR3 consists of 15 residues. J lost 6 bases, V lost 4 bases, and 4 bases had no gene match. Donors were Caucasian adults residing in Nashville, Tennessee, USA. Only in-frame clones appear in the TCRdb table, and some are missing; sequencing was by immunoSEQ multiplex PCR. The repertoire holds 180,000 or so clones, 85% to 95% seen once, with around 0.067% in the top ten. To note about this clone: What it binds is not known.

The receptor's source is a woman in her thirties in good health. Sequencing used naive CD4+ T cells sorted from blood. Subset reported: CD45RA+ positively selected. This chain uses TRBV19 with TRBJ2-3; 13 positions match TRBD2. CDR3 bases: TGTGCCAGTAGTACCGGGACTAGCGGGATGGATACGCAGTATTTT. Amino acid sequence: CASSTGTSGMDTQYF. Full variable domain (rest looked up from reference TRBV19 and TRBJ2-3): DGGITQSPKYLFRKEGQNVTLSCEQNLNHDAMYWYRQDPGQGLRLIYYSQIVNDFQKGDIAEGYSVSREKKESFPLTVTSAQKNPTAFYLCASSTGTSGMDTQYFGPGTRLTVL.